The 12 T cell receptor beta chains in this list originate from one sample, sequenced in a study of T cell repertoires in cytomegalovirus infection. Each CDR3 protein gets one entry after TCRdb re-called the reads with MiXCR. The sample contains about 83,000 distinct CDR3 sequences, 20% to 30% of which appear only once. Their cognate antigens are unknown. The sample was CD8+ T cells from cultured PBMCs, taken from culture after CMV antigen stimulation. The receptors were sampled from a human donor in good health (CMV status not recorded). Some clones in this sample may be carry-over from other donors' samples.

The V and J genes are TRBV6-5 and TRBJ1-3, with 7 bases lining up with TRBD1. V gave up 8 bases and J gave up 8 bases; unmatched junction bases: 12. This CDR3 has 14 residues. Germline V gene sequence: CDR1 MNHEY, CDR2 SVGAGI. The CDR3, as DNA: TGTGCCAGCCAAGAGGGGGGACAGCGAGACACCATATATTTT. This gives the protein CASQEGGQRDTIYF.

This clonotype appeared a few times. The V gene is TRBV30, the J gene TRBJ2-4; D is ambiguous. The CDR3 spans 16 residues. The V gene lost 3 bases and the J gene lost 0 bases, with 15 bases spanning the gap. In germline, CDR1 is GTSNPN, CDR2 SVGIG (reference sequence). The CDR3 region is CAWRPRLALAKNIQYF. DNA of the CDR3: TGTGCCTGGAGGCCTAGACTGGCCCTAGCCAAAAACATTCAGTACTTC.

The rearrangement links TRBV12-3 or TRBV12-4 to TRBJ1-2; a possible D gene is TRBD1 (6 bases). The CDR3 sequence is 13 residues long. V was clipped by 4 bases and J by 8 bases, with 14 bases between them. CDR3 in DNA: TGTGCCAGCAGTTCATCCGGGACATTCGGCTACACCTTC. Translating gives CASSSSGTFGYTF.

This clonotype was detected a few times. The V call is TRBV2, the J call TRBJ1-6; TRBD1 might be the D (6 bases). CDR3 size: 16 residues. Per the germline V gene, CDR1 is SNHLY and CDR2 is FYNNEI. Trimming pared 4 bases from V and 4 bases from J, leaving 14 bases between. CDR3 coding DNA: TGTGCCAGCAGTGGGGGGCGGGACAATTATAATTCACCCCTCCACTTT. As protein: CASSGGRDNYNSPLHF.

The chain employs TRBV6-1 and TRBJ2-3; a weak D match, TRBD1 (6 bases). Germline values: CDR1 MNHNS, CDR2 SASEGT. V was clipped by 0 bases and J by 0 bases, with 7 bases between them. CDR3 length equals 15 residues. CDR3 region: CASSEAQGSTDTQYF. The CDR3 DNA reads TGTGCCAGCAGTGAAGCACAGGGAAGCACAGATACGCAGTATTTT.

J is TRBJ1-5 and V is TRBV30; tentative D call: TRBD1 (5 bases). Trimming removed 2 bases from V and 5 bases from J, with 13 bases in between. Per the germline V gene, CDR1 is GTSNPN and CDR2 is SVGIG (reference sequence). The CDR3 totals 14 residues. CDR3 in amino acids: CAWSFTGLDQPQHF. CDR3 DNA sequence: TGTGCCTGGAGTTTTACAGGACTCGATCAGCCCCAGCATTTT. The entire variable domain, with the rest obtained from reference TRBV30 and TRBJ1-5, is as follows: SQTIHQWPATLVQPVGSPLSLECTVEGTSNPNLYWYRQAAGRGLQLLFYSVGIGQISSEVPQNLSASRPQDRQFILSSKKLLLSDSGFYLCAWSFTGLDQPQHFGDGTRLSIL.

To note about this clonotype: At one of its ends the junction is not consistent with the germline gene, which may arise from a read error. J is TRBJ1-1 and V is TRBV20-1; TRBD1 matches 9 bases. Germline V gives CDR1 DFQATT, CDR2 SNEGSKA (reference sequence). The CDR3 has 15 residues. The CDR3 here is CSATGTGWGGTEAYF. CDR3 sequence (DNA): TGCAGTGCAACCGGGACAGGGTGGGGGGGCACTGAAGCTTACTTT.

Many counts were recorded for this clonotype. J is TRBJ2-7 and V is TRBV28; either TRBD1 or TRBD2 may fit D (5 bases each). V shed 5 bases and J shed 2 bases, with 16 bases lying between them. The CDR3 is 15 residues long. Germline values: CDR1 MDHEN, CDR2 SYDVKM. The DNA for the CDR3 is TGTGCCAGCAGTAAAGCCGGGACGTGGGCCTACGAGCAGTACTTC. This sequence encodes CASSKAGTWAYEQYF.

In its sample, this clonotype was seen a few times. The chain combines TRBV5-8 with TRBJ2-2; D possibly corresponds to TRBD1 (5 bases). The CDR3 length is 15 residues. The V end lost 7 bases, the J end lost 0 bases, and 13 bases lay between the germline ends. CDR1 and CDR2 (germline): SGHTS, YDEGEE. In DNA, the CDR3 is TGTGCCAGCCCTCAGGGATACTCGAACACCGGGGAGCTGTTTTTT. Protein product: CASPQGYSNTGELFF. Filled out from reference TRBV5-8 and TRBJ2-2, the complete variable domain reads EAGVTQSPTHLIKTRGQQATLRCSPISGHTSVYWYQQALGLGLQFLLWYDEGEERNRGNFPPRFSGRQFPNYSSELNVNALELEDSALYLCASPQGYSNTGELFFGEGSRLTVL.

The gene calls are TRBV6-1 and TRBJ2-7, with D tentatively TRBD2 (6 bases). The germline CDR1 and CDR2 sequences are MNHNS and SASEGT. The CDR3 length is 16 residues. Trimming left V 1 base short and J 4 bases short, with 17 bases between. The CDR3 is CASSEEALNGGYEQYF. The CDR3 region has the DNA TGTGCCAGCAGTGAAGAGGCCCTCAATGGGGGGTACGAGCAGTACTTC.

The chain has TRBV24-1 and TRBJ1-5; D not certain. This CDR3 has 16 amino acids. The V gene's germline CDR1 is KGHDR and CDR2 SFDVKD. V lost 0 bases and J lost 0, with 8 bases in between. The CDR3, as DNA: TGTGCCACCAGTGATTTGTTCATAAGTAGCAATCAGCCCCAGCATTTT. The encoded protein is CATSDLFISSNQPQHF.

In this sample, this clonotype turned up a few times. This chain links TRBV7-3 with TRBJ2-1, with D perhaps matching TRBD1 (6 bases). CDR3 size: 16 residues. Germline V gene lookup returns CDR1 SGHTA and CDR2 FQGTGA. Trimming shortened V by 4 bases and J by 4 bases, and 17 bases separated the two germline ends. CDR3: CASSSGQLSLYNEQFF. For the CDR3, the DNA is TGTGCCAGCAGCTCCGGACAGCTTTCCCTTTACAATGAGCAGTTCTTC.